This TCR beta chain emerged from a study of shared T cell receptors in the human thymus. Libraries were prepared by immunoSEQ multiplex PCR; TCRdb keeps only in-frame clonotypes and omits some of them. The table shows 700,000 or so clones, with approximately 85% occurring only once. The CDR3 has 14 residues. The V gene's germline CDR1 is SGHKS and CDR2 YYEKEE (reference sequence). J lost 7 bases, V lost 4 bases, and 8 bases had no gene match. This sample was shared with a second study, whose subject was human thymus T cells. That publication notes: Thymus pieces cut out during corrective heart surgery were the tissue that was used.

The receptor comes from a girl under three years old with a congenital heart defect. This rearrangement joins TRBV5-5 to TRBJ1-2, with 9 bases matching TRBD1. The specimen sequenced was thymocytes. CDR3 in amino acids: CASSRSQGAVGYTF. CDR3 nucleotide sequence: TGTGCCAGCAGCAGGTCACAGGGGGCGGTTGGCTACACCTTC.